This T cell receptor (beta chain) originates from a study of T cell therapy after organ transplantation. Overall study: T cell doses, up to 6, came every 2 weeks; follow-up lasted roughly 30 weeks.

Findings and caveats of the study: Lower pretherapy CD8 clonality went with larger post-therapy fold change. Post-therapy reconstitution appeared to include transferred and endogenous clonotypes.

As for time point: 4-8 weeks after completion of therapy. The V and J ends lost 1 base and 0 bases respectively, with 12 bases between them. This CDR3 region has 16 residues. In germline, CDR1 is SEHNR, CDR2 FQNEAQ (reference sequence). This clone was recorded a few times. Its antigen is not identified. Sequencing used immunoSEQ multiplex PCR; TCRdb keeps in-frame clones, though not all of them. There are 20,000 or so clones in the sample; 81% occur only once, and approximately 9.2% lies in the top ten. Material: CD8+ T cells from blood, obtained after autologous CMV-specific T cell therapy. V and J are TRBV7-9 and TRBJ1-2, with TRBD1 as a possible D gene (6 bases). The sequence came from a human patient who had received a solid organ transplant and had CMV disease. Some T cells may have originated in the graft donor. DNA for the CDR3: TGTGCCAGCAGCTTAGACTCCCAGGGGACTAACTATGGCTACACCTTC. Its protein product is CASSLDSQGTNYGYTF.